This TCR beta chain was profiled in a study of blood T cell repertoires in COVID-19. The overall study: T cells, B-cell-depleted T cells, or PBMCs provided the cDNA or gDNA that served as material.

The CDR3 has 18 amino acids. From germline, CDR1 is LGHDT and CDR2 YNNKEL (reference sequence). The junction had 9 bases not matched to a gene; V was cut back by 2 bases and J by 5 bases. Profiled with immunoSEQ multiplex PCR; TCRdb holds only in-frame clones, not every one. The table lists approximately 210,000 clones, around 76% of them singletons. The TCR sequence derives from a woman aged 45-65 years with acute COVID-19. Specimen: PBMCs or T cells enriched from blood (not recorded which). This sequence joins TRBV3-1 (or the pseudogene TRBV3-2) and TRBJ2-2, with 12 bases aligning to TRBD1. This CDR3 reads CASSQWVRDRGRTGELFF. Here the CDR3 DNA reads TGTGCCAGCAGCCAATGGGTCCGGGACAGGGGGCGAACCGGGGAGCTGTTTTTT.